The rows below give T cell receptor beta chains drawn from one sample of a study of blood T cell repertoires in COVID-19. The method was immunoSEQ multiplex PCR; TCRdb's version includes in-frame clones alone and lacks a portion of them. The sample lists 300,000 to 400,000 clones, roughly 90% seen once, with 3% in the top ten. Sequencing used peripheral blood. The receptors stem from a woman aged 30 to 39 with COVID-19, enrolled during active disease. Both conserved end residues are trimmed from each CDR3. The order of the fields is V gene, J gene, clone size, CDR3 protein. Clone size, where shown, is once, few, many, or a class for clones that have expanded.

TRBV19	TRBJ2-7	-	ASSPLGGSPYEQY
TRBV19	TRBJ2-7	-	ASSITGTGGEQY
TRBV19	TRBJ1-1	-	ASSIQPGDTEAF
TRBV28	TRBJ2-2	-	ASRRSGRALAGELF
TRBV29-1	TRBJ2-7	few	SVGLEGSFEQY
TRBV30	TRBJ1-1	once	AWRKRTANTEAF
TRBV20-1	TRBJ1-4	-	SASPGGINEKLF
TRBV9	TRBJ2-7	-	ASSPGLAGWEGEQY
TRBV5-1	TRBJ1-2	-	ASSWINSGTGYGYT
TRBV4-3	TRBJ2-5	-	ASSQDLGQRETQY